The clone carrying this T cell receptor beta chain turned up a few times. The conserved final phenylalanine or tryptophan is absent from the CDR3, which likely points to a read error. The entry originates in a study of T-cell memory formation after mild COVID-19. TCR alpha and TCR beta cDNA libraries with sample barcodes and UMIs came from 5'RACE using constant-segment primers. Each CDR3 protein is one row after TCRdb ran MiXCR on the 5' RACE reads. The table lists about 130,000 distinct CDR3 sequences, 15% to 20% of them singletons. The germline V gene encodes CDR1 SGHRS and CDR2 YFSETQ. With 3 bases removed from V and 4 bases from J, the gap between germline ends came to 13 bases. The CDR3 sequence is 14 residues long.

The sequenced sample was PBMCs or a T cell subset sorted from them (not recorded which). The chain couples TRBV5-1 to TRBJ1-1; weak D call: TRBD1 (5 bases). This clonotype was obtained from a man aged 18-30 years who had mild COVID-19 (a few samples of this study predate the infection). Cell type and time point are not known. The CDR3 reads CASSSRGAVTEAFL. Written as DNA, the CDR3 is TGCGCCAGCAGCTCAAGAGGGGCGGTCACTGAAGCTTTCCTT.